This T cell receptor (beta chain) originates from a study of blood T cell repertoires in COVID-19. Overall study context: Italy, Spain and the United States were the sources of the convalescent and acute COVID-19 samples. Sample material is recorded as cDNA or gDNA derived from T cells, B-cell-depleted T cells, or PBMCs.

CDR1 is MNHEY, CDR2 SMNVEV, per germline (reference sequence). The CDR3 has 12 residues. V lost 5 bases, J lost 8 bases, and 12 bases lay in between. As processed by the authors: Nucleated cell counts were estimated from reference gene primer amplification. Clones were read by immunoSEQ multiplex PCR, and TCRdb kept only the in-frame ones, dropping some. That table supplies the V and J calls and clone size; D and trimming were determined from the DNA. The table records fewer than 300,000 clones, approximately 86% of them present only once. This rearrangement joins TRBV27 to TRBJ1-1, with D perhaps matching TRBD1 (6 bases). The receptor was derived from a man aged 18-30 years with active or convalescent COVID-19. Specimen: peripheral blood. The CDR3 is CASSLQGQEAFF. CDR3 DNA sequence: TGTGCCAGCAGTCTTCAAGGACAGGAAGCTTTCTTT.